A single sample gave rise to the 14 T cell receptor beta chains below, sequenced in a study of tumor-infiltrating lymphocytes in primary liver carcinoma. Bulk tissue was left unsorted, and RNA and DNA were co-extracted from about 20-30 mg of it. The researchers produced TCR beta cDNA from about 510 ng total RNA with a constant-region primer. Generation of the TCR beta libraries relied on three nested multiplex PCR rounds using slightly modified ARM-PCR. Forward primers for TRBV1-TRBV30 and a C-beta reverse primer served the first two PCR rounds, at about 10 cycles each. TCRdb used MiXCR to reprocess the multiplex PCR reads, holding one entry per CDR3 protein. The sample records 40,000 to 60,000 distinct CDR3 sequences, less than 85% being singletons. The specimen sequenced was liver tumor tissue from sampling region 5. Subset given: tumor region T5, tumor centre. These receptors originate from a man aged 40-55 years with primary liver carcinoma and hepatitis B virus infection.

The genes are TRBV19 and TRBJ2-4; D is perhaps TRBD1 (5 bases). With 2 bases removed from V and 7 bases from J, the gap between germline ends came to 9 bases. The V gene's germline CDR1 is LNHDA and CDR2 SQIVND (reference sequence). The CDR3 is 13 residues long. The CDR3 sequence: CASSISRANIQYF. Here the CDR3 DNA reads TGTGCCAGTAGTATAAGCAGGGCGAACATTCAGTACTTC. Full variable domain (outside the CDR3, taken from reference TRBV19 and TRBJ2-4): DGGITQSPKYLFRKEGQNVTLSCEQNLNHDAMYWYRQDPGQGLRLIYYSQIVNDFQKGDIAEGYSVSREKKESFPLTVTSAQKNPTAFYLCASSISRANIQYFGAGTRLSVL.

This clonotype was seen at least ten times. V and J are TRBV28 and TRBJ2-3; D may be TRBD2 (7 bases). CDR1 is MDHEN and CDR2 is SYDVKM in the germline V gene. Trimming removed 3 bases at V and 4 bases at J, with 11 bases between. This CDR3 is built from 14 residues. The CDR3 sequence is CASSLGGPPDTQYF. DNA for the CDR3: TGTGCCAGCAGTTTGGGGGGGCCACCAGATACGCAGTATTTT.

Points on this clonotype: Sequence at one end of the junction differs from germline and may be a read error. The CDR3 nucleotides read TGTGCCGGCAGCATCAAGGGGAGGGAGAATTCACCCCTCCACTTT. Protein sequence: CAGSIKGRENSPLHF. The gene calls are TRBV7-8 and TRBJ1-6; D possibly corresponds to TRBD1 (5 bases). Germline V gene lookup returns CDR1 SGHVS and CDR2 FQNEAQ. The CDR3 spans 15 residues.

This clonotype was picked up a small number of times. A junction end diverges from the germline sequence, so it may reflect a read error. The rearrangement links TRBV29-1 to TRBJ2-6; 7 bases are a match to TRBD1. Germline V lookup: CDR1 SQVTM, CDR2 ANQGSEA. There are 13 residues in the CDR3. CDR3: CSVVTGRANVLTF. The CDR3, as DNA: TGTAGCGTGGTGACAGGGAGGGCCAACGTCCTGACTTTC.

About this clonotype itself: Sequence at one end of the junction differs from germline and may be a read error. V gene TRBV7-8 combines with J gene TRBJ2-7, with D perhaps TRBD1 (6 bases). This CDR3 spans 14 amino acids. Germline values: CDR1 SGHVS, CDR2 FQNEAQ. DNA of the CDR3: TGTACCAGCAGCTTAGGGTACAGGGACGGGGACCAGTACTTC. Translating it yields CTSSLGYRDGDQYF.

Of note for this clonotype: Mismatch with germline at one junction end may stem from a read error. The gene calls are TRBV11-2 and TRBJ2-1; D call uncertain. The CDR3 sequence is 13 residues long. Germline lookup yields CDR1 SGHAT and CDR2 FQNNGV. In DNA, the CDR3 is TGTGCCAGCAGCTTAAATTATGCATATGAGCAGTCCTTC. It yields the protein CASSLNYAYEQSF.

This clonotype has only a few counts. This could be a read error, since a much larger clone is one nucleotide away. The rearrangement uses TRBV6-1 and TRBJ1-2, with D perhaps matching TRBD1 (6 bases). Trimming removed 10 bases from V and 8 bases from J, with 20 bases in between. The CDR3 is 13 amino acids. Germline CDR1 MNHNS, CDR2 SASEGT. The CDR3 region is CAIEEGGRGGYTF. The CDR3 DNA is TGTGCCATTGAGGAGGGGGGAAGAGGAGGCTACACCTTC.

This clonotype is medium-sized within its sample. V is TRBV11-2 and J is TRBJ2-5; 10 nucleotides align to TRBD2. Unmatched junction bases numbered 6, after V lost 1 base and J lost 1 base. The germline gives CDR1 SGHAT, CDR2 FQNNGV. The CDR3 is 17 amino acids. The CDR3 loop is CASSLGLAGVGQETQYF. DNA of the CDR3: TGTGCCAGCAGCTTAGGGCTAGCGGGAGTGGGCCAAGAGACCCAGTACTTC.

The table lists this clonotype with a count of one. A much larger clone lies a single base off, so this may be a read error. This sequence joins TRBV30 and TRBJ1-5, with D perhaps matching TRBD1 (6 bases). Gene TRBJ2-3 matches the end of the DNA better, so the J call may be wrong. This CDR3 is built from 12 residues. Per the germline V gene, CDR1 is GTSNPN and CDR2 is SVGIG (reference sequence). DNA of the CDR3: TGTGCCTGGAGTGTACAGGGTCAGCCCCAGTATTTT. Translating it yields CAWSVQGQPQYF.

About this clonotype itself: The germline gene is not matched at one end of the junction; a read error may be the cause. V gene TRBV4-1 combines with J gene TRBJ2-7; D is undetermined. In germline, CDR1 is MGHRA, CDR2 YSYEKL. The CDR3 has 15 residues. Here the CDR3 DNA reads TGCACCAGTAGCCCTATAGATGAACCGCTCTACGAGCAGTACTTC. Translating it yields CTSSPIDEPLYEQYF.

This clonotype came up many times. This chain links TRBV5-4 with TRBJ2-1; TRBD2 matches 9 bases. The junction had 2 bases not matched to a gene; V was cut back by 0 bases and J by 4 bases. CDR1 is SGHNT and CDR2 is YYREEE in the germline V gene (reference sequence). The CDR3 sequence is 15 residues long. CDR3 region: CASSLGGRVYNEQFF. CDR3 nucleotides: TGTGCCAGCAGCTTGGGCGGGAGGGTATACAATGAGCAGTTCTTC.

Remarks on this clonotype: With a much larger clone just one base away, this may be a read error. The chain has TRBV28 and TRBJ1-3; D gene unclear. The V gene's germline CDR1 is MDHEN and CDR2 SYDVKM. V lost 10 bases and J 1 base, leaving 8 bases between the germline ends. The length of the CDR3 is 12 residues. CDR3 nucleotides: TGTGCCACCTACGGGTCTGGAAACACCATATATTTT. It translates to CATYGSGNTIYF.

This clonotype has a count of ten or more. The chain couples TRBV4-1 to TRBJ2-7; 8 nucleotides line up with TRBD1. The trim removed 0 bases at V and 3 bases at J, leaving 4 bases unmatched. Germline CDR1 reads MGHRA; CDR2 reads YSYEKL. The CDR3 has 15 residues. CDR3 DNA sequence: TGCGCCAGCAGCCAAGAACGGGACAGGCGCTACGAGCAGTACTTC. Its translation: CASSQERDRRYEQYF.

In its sample, this clonotype was seen once. Germline is not matched at one junction end, which may reflect a read error. The chain uses TRBV29-1 and TRBJ1-2; no definite D call. CDR1 and CDR2 (germline): SQVTM, ANQGSEA. The length of the CDR3 is 12 residues. CDR3 DNA sequence: TGCAGCGCTGTGTCGGCGGGATTGGGCTACACATTC. This encodes CSAVSAGLGYTF.